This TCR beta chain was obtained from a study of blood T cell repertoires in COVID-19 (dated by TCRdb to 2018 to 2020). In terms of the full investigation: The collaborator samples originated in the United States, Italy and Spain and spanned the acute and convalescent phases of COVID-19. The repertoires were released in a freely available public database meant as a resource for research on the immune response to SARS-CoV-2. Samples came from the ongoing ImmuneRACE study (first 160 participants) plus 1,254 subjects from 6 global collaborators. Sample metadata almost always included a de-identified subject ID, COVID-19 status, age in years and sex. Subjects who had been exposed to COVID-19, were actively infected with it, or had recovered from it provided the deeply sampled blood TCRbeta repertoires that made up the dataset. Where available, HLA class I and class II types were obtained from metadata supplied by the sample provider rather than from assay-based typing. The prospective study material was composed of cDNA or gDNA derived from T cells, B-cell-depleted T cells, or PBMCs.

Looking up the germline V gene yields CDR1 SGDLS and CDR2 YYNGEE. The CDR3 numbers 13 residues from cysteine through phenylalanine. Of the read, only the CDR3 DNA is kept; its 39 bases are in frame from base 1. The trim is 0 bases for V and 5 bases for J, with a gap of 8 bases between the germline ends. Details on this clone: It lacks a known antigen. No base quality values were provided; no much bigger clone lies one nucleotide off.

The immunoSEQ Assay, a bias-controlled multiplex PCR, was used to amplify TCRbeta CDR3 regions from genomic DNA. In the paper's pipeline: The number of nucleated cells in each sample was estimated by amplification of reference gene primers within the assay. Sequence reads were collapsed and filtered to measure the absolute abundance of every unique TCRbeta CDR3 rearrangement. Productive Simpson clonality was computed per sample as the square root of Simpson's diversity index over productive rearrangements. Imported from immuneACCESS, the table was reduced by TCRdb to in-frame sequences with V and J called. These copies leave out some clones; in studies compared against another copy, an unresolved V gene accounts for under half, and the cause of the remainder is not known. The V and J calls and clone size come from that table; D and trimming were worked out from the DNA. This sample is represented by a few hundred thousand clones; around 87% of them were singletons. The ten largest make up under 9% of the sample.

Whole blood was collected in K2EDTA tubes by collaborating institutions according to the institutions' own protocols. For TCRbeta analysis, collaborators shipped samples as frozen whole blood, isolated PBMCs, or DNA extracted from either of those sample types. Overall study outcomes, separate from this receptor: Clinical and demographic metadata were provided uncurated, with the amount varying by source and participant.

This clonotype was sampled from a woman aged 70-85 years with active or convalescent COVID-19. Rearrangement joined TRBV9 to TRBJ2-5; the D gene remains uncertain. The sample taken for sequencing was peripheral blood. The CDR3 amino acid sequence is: CASSVGPRETQYF. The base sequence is TGTGCCAGCAGCGTAGGCCCGCGGGAGACCCAGTACTTC.